This T cell receptor (beta chain) was identified during a study of cytomegalovirus exposure and HLA in healthy donors (dated by TCRdb to the late 2010s). With respect to the entire study: An earlier analysis of about 560 of the donors reported 276 Gb of sequence data and 95 million to 130 million unique TCR beta sequences obtained from approximately 180 million T cells. To predict cytomegalovirus infection status, the study combined high-throughput TCR immunosequencing, statistical association of individual TCRs with disease status, and machine learning. Rather than using new phenotypic data, the later analysis identified candidate immune exposures from TCR beta sequences and from how often those sequences occurred across donors. Across 300 to 500 genotyped donors of the cohort, an average of 235,054 unique TCR beta nucleotide sequences per donor were sequenced, and 15% to 20% of those sequences were non-productive. The genetic ancestry cluster associated with self-reported Caucasian donors included over 80% of the 300 to 450 genotyped donors. The study was designed to test whether signatures of past pathogen exposure could be identified by cataloging public T cell receptors. Because of strong linkage in the cohort, four to six DR-DQ haplotypes were treated as single units for association and clustering. In an earlier analysis of more than 550 of the donors, high-throughput TCR beta sequencing was used to judge whether each TCR beta V gene segment behaved as functional or pseudogenic. All discovery cohort repertoires had been generated using a single sequencing platform. The study used immunosequencing to profile the T cell repertoires of around 600 subjects and linked those repertoires to cytomegalovirus serostatus. Donor age, sex, ethnicity and CMV serostatus were compiled alongside the repertoire data. Along with the roughly 670-subject first cohort, a separate validation cohort of over a hundred different subjects was used. An early release that covered about 600 HLA-typed donors contained about 300 gigabases of sequencing data and about 84 million unique TCR sequences. The number of donors typed differed by locus, with roughly 620-630 for A, B, C, DRB1 and DQB1, 522 for DQA1, over 600 for DPA1, and some 440 for DPB1. A later analysis re-examined previously published TCR beta repertoires from just over 650 donors and added high-resolution HLA genotyping to investigate patterns of TCR occurrence. Genome-wide SNP genotypes for about three fifths of the roughly 670 donors were used in a later genetic analysis, which treated that subset as a discovery cohort. HLA typing covered class I and class II loci at four-digit resolution. The full study reports these points: CMV serostatus was the only immune exposure information available for the cohort. The earlier analysis of some 540 of the donors excluded seventeen rarely observed V segments, including chromosome 9 orphons, because counts were too low. The authors suggested that the approach could potentially be generalized to other disease states and immunological phenotypes. Several of the top co-occurrence clusters appeared to be linked to parvovirus B19, influenza, CMV and Epstein-Barr virus, according to a later analysis. Cytomegalovirus status was reported to be diagnosed by the classifier with high specificity and sensitivity in both the original and validation cohorts. This cohort had only TCR beta chains sequenced, and the lack of alpha or paired-chain data limited which features could be detected. In a later analysis, most CMV-associated TCR beta chains were found to appear HLA-restricted, with HLA associations seemingly driven largely by CMV exposure. Some IMGT-functional V segments, including TRBV6-2 and TRBV6-3, could not be distinguished by the 87-base-pair reads and were therefore excluded. Presence/absence analyses assumed roughly uniform sequencing depth across donors, an assumption that may not hold. V-gene and J-gene trimming of TCR beta chains was associated with a missense DCLRE1C variant in a later genetic analysis, and the association was replicated in an independent cohort. Compared with the 666-donor mean, donors in an Asian-associated ancestry cluster had fewer N-insertions in productive TCRs, according to a later genetic analysis. In a later analysis, the rate of TCR association differed among HLA loci, with DRB1 alleles having the most associated TCRs and HLA-C alleles having the fewest. A few of the identified cytomegalovirus-associated TCR beta chains were confirmed in vitro to be specific for cytomegalovirus antigens. Across donors, most TCR sequences were observed very rarely, whereas some public TCRs were present in many individuals. Compared with equally common non-associated chains, HLA-associated TCR beta chains in a later analysis were more clonally expanded and had lower generation probabilities. When HLA alleles, especially DR and DQ, strongly co-occurred, attributing TCR associations to individual alleles was difficult. Because HLA typing was unavailable for some donors at each locus, only the typed subset was used in association tests. A further reported finding was that TCR beta sequences accurately predicted the HLA-A and HLA-B alleles for most subjects in the first cohort. In an earlier analysis of more than 500 of the donors, most TCR beta V segments appeared in productive rearrangements about 87% or about 30% of the time, broadly matching IMGT annotations. A total of 164 TCR beta chains were listed by the study as associated with cytomegalovirus. Specific HLA alleles were associated with around 18,000 TCR beta sequences at a false discovery rate of 0.05 in a later analysis. Correlated functional status among segregating V segments might be attributable to linkage disequilibrium, but an unknown experimental factor could not be ruled out. A cluster of highly shared sequence variants was judged likely to be a technical artifact of the sequencing pipeline.

V ends up 4 bases short and J 4 bases short, with an unmatched junction base count of 5. In the germline V gene, CDR1 corresponds to SGHRS and CDR2 to YFSETQ. The CDR3 runs 16 amino acids, cysteine and phenylalanine included. The sequence is cut down to CDR3 DNA, 48 bases in frame from base 1. The cohort comprised 710 or so healthy bone marrow donors. At the time of sampling, all cohort members were nominally healthy, though unrecorded immune exposures were likely present. The donor tested CMV seropositive, placing the donor among the 289 seropositive members of the cohort. Each donor provided a peripheral blood sample, and peripheral blood mononuclear cells were used for TCR beta sequencing. The Qiagen DNeasy Blood Extraction Kit was used to extract genomic DNA from the blood cell samples. The library came from the immunoSEQ multiplex PCR assay. A mixture of 60 forward primers for TCR Vbeta segments and 13 reverse primers for TCR Jbeta segments was used in the multiplex PCR. A multiplex PCR assay on genomic DNA amplified the CDR3 region of rearranged TCR beta genes. Amplified TCR beta libraries were sequenced as 87-base-pair reads on the Illumina HiSeq System. The authors processed their data as follows. Across the 500 to 850 repertoires, a later analysis counted tens of millions of unique TCR beta chains, approximately 12 million of which were shared by at least two donors. Raw reads were error-corrected and collapsed into unique sequences with a nearest-neighbor algorithm that merged closely related sequences to remove PCR and sequencing errors. Alignment of CDR3 sequences to IMGT reference sequences was used to assign V, D and J gene segments. For a sequence to be retained, at least a six-nucleotide match to both a V gene segment and a J gene segment was required. A rearrangement was called productive if the CDR3 had no stop codons and remained in frame with V and J, and every other rearrangement was called non-productive. CDR3 was defined by IMGT convention, running from the second conserved V-encoded cysteine to the conserved J-encoded phenylalanine. Sequences without an unambiguous match to a single V gene segment were excluded from the earlier analysis of 450 to 750 of the donors. In an earlier analysis of 450 to 700 of the donors, V segments were called functional above 56.7% productive rearrangements and were called segregating when the between-donor standard deviation exceeded 5%. A statistical classification framework was built for diagnosing cytomegalovirus status from the catalog of TCR beta chain sequences. V and J gene assignment, in a later analysis, came from comparing TCR nucleotide sequences with IMGT/GENE-DB human TR gene sequences. A later analysis assigned CDR3 sequences and most-parsimonious VDJ recombination scenarios with the TCRdist pipeline. In a later analysis, every TCR beta chain was defined by the combination of its CDR3 amino acid sequence and its V-gene family, and reads without a unique V-gene family were dropped. A later analysis removed roughly 590 highly shared, low-generation-probability nucleotide sequences to deal with suspected cross-contamination and a sequencing artifact. In a later analysis, a clonal expansion index for each public chain was calculated from normalized within-repertoire ranks of inferred template counts. In a later analysis, generation probabilities were computed using a VDJ recombination model fitted to out-of-frame rearrangements, and the results were checked against IGoR. In a later analysis, hypergeometric tests were used to score TCR-TCR, TCR-HLA and TCR-CMV co-occurrence, with a repertoire-size bias correction applied to TCR pairs. False discovery rates were estimated in a later analysis by permuting HLA or CMV assignments 20 times. In a later analysis, co-occurring TCRs were grouped using DBSCAN, and TCRdist sequence similarity was added for clustering within HLA-allele-positive subsets. Repertoires with fewer than 30,000 or more than 120,000 public chains were left out of co-occurrence clustering, as were a few repertoires with anomalous nucleotide sharing. Entries here come from immuneACCESS through TCRdb and include only in-frame sequences with V and J called. Some clones fail to appear in such tables; in the studies checked, an unresolved V gene covers under half of the shortfall, and the cause of the remainder is unknown. That table is the source of V, J and clone size, and D and trimming were worked out from the DNA. Within this sample are approximately 100,000 clones, with about three quarters of them counted one time only. The ten largest clonotypes hold over 4% of the sample.

Details on this clone: The target of this receptor is not known. The sample holds no much larger clone one base away, and base qualities are not on file.

The sequence was collected from a female donor in good health and CMV-seropositive. The rearranged chain carries TRBV5-1 and TRBJ2-3; 14 central nucleotides agree with TRBD2. What was sequenced was PBMCs. The CDR3 protein: CASSRMTSGRADTQYF. Read as DNA, the sequence is TGCGCCAGCAGCAGGATGACTAGCGGGAGGGCAGATACGCAGTATTTT.